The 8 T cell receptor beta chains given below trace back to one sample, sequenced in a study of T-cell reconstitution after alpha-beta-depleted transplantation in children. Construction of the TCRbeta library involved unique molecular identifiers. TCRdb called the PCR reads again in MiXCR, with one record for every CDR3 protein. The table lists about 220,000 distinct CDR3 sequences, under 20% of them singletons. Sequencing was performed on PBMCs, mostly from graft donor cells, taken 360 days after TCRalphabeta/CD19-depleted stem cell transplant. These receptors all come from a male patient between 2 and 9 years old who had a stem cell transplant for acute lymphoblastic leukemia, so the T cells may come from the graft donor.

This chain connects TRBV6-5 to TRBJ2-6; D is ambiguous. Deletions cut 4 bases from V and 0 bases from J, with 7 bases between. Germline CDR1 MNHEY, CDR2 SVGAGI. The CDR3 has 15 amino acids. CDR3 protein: CASSLDLSGANVLTF. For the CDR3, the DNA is TGTGCCAGCAGTTTGGACCTCTCTGGGGCCAACGTCCTGACTTTC.

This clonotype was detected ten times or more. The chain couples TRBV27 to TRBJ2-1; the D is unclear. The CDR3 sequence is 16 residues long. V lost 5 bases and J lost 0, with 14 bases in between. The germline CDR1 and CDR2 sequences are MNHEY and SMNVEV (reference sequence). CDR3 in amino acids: CASSEFDSYSYNEQFF. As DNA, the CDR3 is TGTGCCAGCAGTGAATTCGACTCCTACTCCTACAATGAGCAGTTCTTC.

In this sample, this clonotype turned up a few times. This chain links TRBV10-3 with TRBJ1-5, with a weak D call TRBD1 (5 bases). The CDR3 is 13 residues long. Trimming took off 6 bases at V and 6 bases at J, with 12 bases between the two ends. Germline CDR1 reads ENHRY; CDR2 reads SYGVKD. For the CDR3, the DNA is TGTGCCATCAGGGACAAAGTAATTCAGCCCCAGCATTTT. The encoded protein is CAIRDKVIQPQHF.

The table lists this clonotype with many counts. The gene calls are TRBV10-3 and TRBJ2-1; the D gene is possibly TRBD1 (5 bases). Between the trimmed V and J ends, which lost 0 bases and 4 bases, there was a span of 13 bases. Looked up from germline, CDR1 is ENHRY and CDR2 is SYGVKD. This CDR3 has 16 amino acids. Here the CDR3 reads CAISESRQGDYNEQFF. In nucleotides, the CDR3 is TGTGCCATCAGTGAGTCGAGGCAGGGTGATTACAATGAGCAGTTCTTC.

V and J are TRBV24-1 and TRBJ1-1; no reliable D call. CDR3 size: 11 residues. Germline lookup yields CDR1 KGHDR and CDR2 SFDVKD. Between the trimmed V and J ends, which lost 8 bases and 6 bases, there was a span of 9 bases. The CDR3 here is CATILTPEAFF. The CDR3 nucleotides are TGTGCCACCATTCTGACCCCTGAAGCTTTCTTT.

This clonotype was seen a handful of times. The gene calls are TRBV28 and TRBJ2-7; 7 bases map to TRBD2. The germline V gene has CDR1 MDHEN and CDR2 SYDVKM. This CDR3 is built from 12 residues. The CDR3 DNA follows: TGTCTGACCCGGGACTACCTCGGCGAGCAGTACTTC. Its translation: CLTRDYLGEQYF.

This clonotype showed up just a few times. The CDR3, as DNA: TGTGCCAGCAGTTACTCTATCGCGCGGGAGGAAACTTACAATGAGCAGTTCTTC. Translated: CASSYSIAREETYNEQFF. V gene TRBV6-2 or TRBV6-3 combines with J gene TRBJ2-1, with 8 positions matching TRBD2. The CDR3 is 18 residues long. The V gene's germline CDR1 is MNHEY and CDR2 SVGEGT. The V and J ends lost 0 bases and 4 bases, in that order; junction bases with no gene match: 11.

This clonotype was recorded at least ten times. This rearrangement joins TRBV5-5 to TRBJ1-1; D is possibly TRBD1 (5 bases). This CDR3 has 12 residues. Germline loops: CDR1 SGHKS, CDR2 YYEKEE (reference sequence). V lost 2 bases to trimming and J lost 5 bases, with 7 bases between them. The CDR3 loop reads CASSFRDTEAFF. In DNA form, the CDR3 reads TGTGCCAGCAGCTTCAGGGATACTGAAGCTTTCTTT.